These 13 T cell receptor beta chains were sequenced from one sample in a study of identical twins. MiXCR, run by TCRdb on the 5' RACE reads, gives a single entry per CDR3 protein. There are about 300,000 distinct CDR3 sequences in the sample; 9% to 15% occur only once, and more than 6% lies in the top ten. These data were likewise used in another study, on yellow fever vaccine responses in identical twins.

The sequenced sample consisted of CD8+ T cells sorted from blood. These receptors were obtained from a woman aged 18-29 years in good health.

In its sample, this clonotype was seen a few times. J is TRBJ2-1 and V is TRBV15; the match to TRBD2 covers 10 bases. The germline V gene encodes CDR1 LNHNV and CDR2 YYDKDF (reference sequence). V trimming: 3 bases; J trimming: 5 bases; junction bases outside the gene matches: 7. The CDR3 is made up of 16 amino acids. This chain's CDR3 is CATSSNSGGWDNEQFF. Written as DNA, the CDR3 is TGTGCCACCAGCAGTAATAGCGGGGGGTGGGACAATGAGCAGTTCTTC.

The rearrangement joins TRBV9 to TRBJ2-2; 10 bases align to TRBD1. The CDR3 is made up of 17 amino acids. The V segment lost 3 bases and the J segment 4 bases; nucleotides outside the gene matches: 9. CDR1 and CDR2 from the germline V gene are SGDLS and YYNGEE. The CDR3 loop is CASSDPRQGAATGELFF. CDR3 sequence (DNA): TGTGCCAGCAGCGACCCCCGACAGGGGGCGGCCACCGGGGAGCTGTTTTTT.

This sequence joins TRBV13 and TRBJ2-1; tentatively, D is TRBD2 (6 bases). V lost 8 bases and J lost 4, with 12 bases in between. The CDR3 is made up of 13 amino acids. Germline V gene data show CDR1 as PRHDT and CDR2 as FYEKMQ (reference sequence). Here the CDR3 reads CASALGGYNEQFF. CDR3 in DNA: TGTGCCAGCGCTTTGGGGGGTTACAATGAGCAGTTCTTC. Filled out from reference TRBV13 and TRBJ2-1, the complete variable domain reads AAGVIQSPRHLIKEKRETATLKCYPIPRHDTVYWYQQGPGQDPQFLISFYEKMQSDKGSIPDRFSAQQFSDYHSELNMSSLELGDSALYFCASALGGYNEQFFGPGTRLTVL.

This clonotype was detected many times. CDR3 nucleotide sequence: TGTGCCAGCAGTGAGCGAGGACTAGCCATAGAGCAGTTCTTC. It yields the protein CASSERGLAIEQFF. The rearrangement joins TRBV6-1 to TRBJ2-1; 8 bases align to TRBD2. This CDR3 has 14 amino acids. In germline, CDR1 is MNHNS, CDR2 SASEGT. The V gene end was trimmed by 3 bases and the J gene end by 10 bases; junction bases not matched to a gene: 8.

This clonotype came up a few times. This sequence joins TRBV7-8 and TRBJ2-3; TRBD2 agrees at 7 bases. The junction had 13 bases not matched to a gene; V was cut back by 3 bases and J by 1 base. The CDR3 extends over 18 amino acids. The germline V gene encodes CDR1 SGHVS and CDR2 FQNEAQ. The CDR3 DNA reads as TGTGCCAGCAGCTTCGTTCTGACCAGCGGGGCACGCACAGATACGCAGTATTTT. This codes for CASSFVLTSGARTDTQYF.

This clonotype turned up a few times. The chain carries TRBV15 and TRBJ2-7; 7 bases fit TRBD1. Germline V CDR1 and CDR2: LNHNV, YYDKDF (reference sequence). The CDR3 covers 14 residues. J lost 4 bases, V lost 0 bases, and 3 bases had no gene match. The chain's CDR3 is CATSREDREYEQYF. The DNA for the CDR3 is TGTGCCACCAGCAGAGAAGACAGGGAATACGAGCAGTACTTC. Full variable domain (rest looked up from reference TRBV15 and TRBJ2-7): DAMVIQNPRYQVTQFGKPVTLSCSQTLNHNVMYWYQQKSSQAPKLLFHYYDKDFNNEADTPDNFQSRRPNTSFCFLDIRSPGLGDTAMYLCATSREDREYEQYFGPGTRLTVT.

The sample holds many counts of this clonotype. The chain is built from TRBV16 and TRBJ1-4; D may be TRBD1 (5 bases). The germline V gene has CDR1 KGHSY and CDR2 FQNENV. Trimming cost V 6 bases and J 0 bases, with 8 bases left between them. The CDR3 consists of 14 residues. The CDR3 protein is CASSRTTTNEKLFF. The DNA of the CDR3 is TGTGCCAGCAGTCGGACAACAACTAATGAAAAACTGTTTTTT.

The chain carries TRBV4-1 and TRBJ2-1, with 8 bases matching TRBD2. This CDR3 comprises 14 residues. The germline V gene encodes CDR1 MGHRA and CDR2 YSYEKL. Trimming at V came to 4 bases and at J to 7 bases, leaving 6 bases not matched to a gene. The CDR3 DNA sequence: TGCGCCAGCAGCCCGACTAGCGCGATGAATGAGCAGTTCTTC. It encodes CASSPTSAMNEQFF.

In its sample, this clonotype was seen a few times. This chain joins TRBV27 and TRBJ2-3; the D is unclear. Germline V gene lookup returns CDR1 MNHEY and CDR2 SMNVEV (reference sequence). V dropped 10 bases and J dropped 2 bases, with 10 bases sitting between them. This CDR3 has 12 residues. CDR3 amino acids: CATTAYTDTQYF. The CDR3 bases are TGTGCCACCACGGCGTACACAGATACGCAGTATTTT.

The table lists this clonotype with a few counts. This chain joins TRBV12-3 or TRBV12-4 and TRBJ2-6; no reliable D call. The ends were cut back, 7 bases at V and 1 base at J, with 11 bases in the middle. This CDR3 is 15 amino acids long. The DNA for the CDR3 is TGTGCCAGCACACAGCCGGATTCTGGGGCCAACGTCCTGACTTTC. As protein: CASTQPDSGANVLTF.

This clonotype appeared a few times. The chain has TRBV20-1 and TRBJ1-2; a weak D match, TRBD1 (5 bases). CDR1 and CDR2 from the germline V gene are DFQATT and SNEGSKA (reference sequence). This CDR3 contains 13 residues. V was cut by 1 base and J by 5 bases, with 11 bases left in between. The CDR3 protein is CSARASGLYGYTF. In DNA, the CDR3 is TGCAGTGCTAGAGCATCAGGGCTGTATGGCTACACCTTC.

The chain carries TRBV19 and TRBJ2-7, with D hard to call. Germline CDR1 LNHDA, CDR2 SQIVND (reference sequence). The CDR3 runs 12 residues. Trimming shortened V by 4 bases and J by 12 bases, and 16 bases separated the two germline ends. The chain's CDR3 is CASSTKASLPYF. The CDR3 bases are TGTGCCAGTAGTACAAAAGCAAGTCTTCCGTACTTC.

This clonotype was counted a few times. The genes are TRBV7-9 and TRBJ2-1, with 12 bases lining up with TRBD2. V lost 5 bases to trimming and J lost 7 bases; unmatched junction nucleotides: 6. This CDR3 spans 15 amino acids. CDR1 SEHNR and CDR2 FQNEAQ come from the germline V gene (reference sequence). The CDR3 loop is CASSRLAGVRNEQFF. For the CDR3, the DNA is TGTGCCAGCAGCCGACTAGCGGGAGTTCGTAATGAGCAGTTCTTC.